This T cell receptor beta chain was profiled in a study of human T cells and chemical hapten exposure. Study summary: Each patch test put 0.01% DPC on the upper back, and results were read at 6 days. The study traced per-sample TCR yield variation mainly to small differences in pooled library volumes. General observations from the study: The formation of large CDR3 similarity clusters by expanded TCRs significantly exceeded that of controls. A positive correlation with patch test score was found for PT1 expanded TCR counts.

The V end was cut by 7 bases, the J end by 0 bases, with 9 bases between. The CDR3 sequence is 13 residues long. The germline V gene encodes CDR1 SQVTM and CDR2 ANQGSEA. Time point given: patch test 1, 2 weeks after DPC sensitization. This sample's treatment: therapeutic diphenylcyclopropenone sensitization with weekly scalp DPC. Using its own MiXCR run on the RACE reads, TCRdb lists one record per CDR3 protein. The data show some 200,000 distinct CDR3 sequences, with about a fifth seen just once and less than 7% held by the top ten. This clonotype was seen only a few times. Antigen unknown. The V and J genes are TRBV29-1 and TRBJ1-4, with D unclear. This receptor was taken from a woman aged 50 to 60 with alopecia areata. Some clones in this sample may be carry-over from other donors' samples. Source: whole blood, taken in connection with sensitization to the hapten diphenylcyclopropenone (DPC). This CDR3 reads CSARGATNEKLFF. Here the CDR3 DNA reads TGCAGCGCACGGGGTGCAACTAATGAAAAACTGTTTTTT.